The rows below give T cell receptor beta chains drawn from one sample of a study of cytomegalovirus exposure and HLA in healthy donors. Some clones are missing from TCRdb's copy, which holds only in-frame ones; the method was immunoSEQ multiplex PCR. The data contain under 200,000 clones, around three quarters of them seen just once; the ten biggest clones take up 1%. The sequenced sample was PBMCs. These receptors all stem from a woman aged 45-60 years in good health and CMV-seropositive. The CDR3 runs from the conserved cysteine through the conserved F or W. Each record gives: V gene, clone size, J gene, D gene, CDR3 DNA, CDR3 protein. The D gene is left open where the match is weak. Rows give clone size only sometimes, using once, few, many, or a class for an expanded clone.

TRBV28,NA,TRBJ2-7,TRBD2,TGTGCCAGCAGTTTCTCCTACCGACTAGCGGGATCGTACTTC,CASSFSYRLAGSYF
TRBV5-1,NA,TRBJ1-4,NA,TGCGCCAGCAGCTGGCGTGGACTAAATGAAAAACTGTTTTTT,CASSWRGLNEKLFF
TRBV6-5,NA,TRBJ2-7,NA,TGTGCCAGCAGTTACCCAGGCACCTACGAGCAGTACTTC,CASSYPGTYEQYF
TRBV25-1,NA,TRBJ2-5,NA,TGTGCCAGCAGGAAACAGGCGACGGGGACCCAGTACTTC,CASRKQATGTQYF
TRBV11-2,NA,TRBJ2-6,NA,TGTGCCAGCAGCCAAGACAGTTACTGGGCCAACGTCCTGACTTTC,CASSQDSYWANVLTF
TRBV6-6,NA,TRBJ1-5,NA,TGTGCCAGCAGTTACTCCCAGACATCGAATCAGCCCCAGCATTTT,CASSYSQTSNQPQHF
TRBV29-1,NA,TRBJ2-3,NA,TGCAGCGTTCTAAAATCTAGCACAGATACGCAGTATTTT,CSVLKSSTDTQYF
TRBV9,NA,TRBJ2-3,NA,TGTGCCAGCAGCGTATCGGGGAGAAGCACAGATACGCAGTATTTT,CASSVSGRSTDTQYF
TRBV5-1,few,TRBJ2-5,TRBD2,TGCGCCAGCAGCGCCACCGGGACTAGCGGGGGGCTAGAGACCCAGTACTTC,CASSATGTSGGLETQYF
TRBV5-5,NA,TRBJ1-2,NA,TGTGCCAGCACCTTAGGGGCGCTCGCCGGTGGCTACACCTTC,CASTLGALAGGYTF
TRBV5-4,NA,TRBJ2-3,TRBD2,TGTGCCAGCAGCTTGGGATTAGCGGGAGGAATGACAGATACGCAGTATTTT,CASSLGLAGGMTDTQYF
TRBV6-4,NA,TRBJ2-1,NA,TGTGCCAGCAGTGACTCGCCCCGGGCGGGGGAGCAGTTCTTC,CASSDSPRAGEQFF
TRBV7-8,once,TRBJ2-3,NA,TGTGCCAGCAGCTTAGCGCCGGGTCTGCAGTATTTT,CASSLAPGLQYF
TRBV5-1,NA,TRBJ2-5,TRBD2,TGCGCCAGCAGCTCGCGGGGGGGGGCAGAGACCCAGTACTTC,CASSSRGGAETQYF
TRBV7-2,few,TRBJ1-1,NA,TGTGCCAGCAGCTTATCGGTAAGGGGGACTGAAGCTTTCTTT,CASSLSVRGTEAFF
TRBV6-1,NA,TRBJ1-2,NA,TGTGCCAGCAGTGACCGGACAGCAGCGGGGGGAACCTATGGCTACACCTTC,CASSDRTAAGGTYGYTF
TRBV9,NA,TRBJ2-2,NA,TGTGCCAGCAGCGCACTTAACACCGGGGAGCTGTTTTTT,CASSALNTGELFF
TRBV21-1,NA,TRBJ1-5,NA,TGTGCCAGCAGCACACGGGACAGGGGTCAACCCCAGCATTTT,CASSTRDRGQPQHF
TRBV6-6,NA,TRBJ2-7,TRBD2,TGTGCCAGCAGAGGGGGACTAGCGGGCAAAAAACGAGAGCAGTACTTC,CASRGGLAGKKREQYF
TRBV9,NA,TRBJ2-2,NA,TGTGCCAGCAGCCCCCGACAGGTGCCAACCGGGGAGCTGTTTTTT,CASSPRQVPTGELFF
TRBV29-1,NA,TRBJ2-3,TRBD1,TGCAGCGTCGGAAGGACAGGGGGGTTCACAGATACGCAGTATTTT,CSVGRTGGFTDTQYF
TRBV18,NA,TRBJ2-2,NA,TGTGCCAGCTCACCGACAGTGAACACCGGGGAGCTGTTTTTT,CASSPTVNTGELFF
TRBV19,NA,TRBJ1-5,TRBD1,TGTGCCAGTAGCGAACGACAGGGTTGGGGCGACAATCAGCCCCAGCATTTT,CASSERQGWGDNQPQHF
TRBV30,NA,TRBJ1-2,TRBD1,TGTGCCTGGTCCCGCGGGACAGTCTATGGCTACACCTTC,CAWSRGTVYGYTF
TRBV25-1,NA,TRBJ2-5,NA,TGTGCCAGCAGTAGACTAGATGATTGGGAGACCCAGTACTTC,CASSRLDDWETQYF
TRBV11-2,NA,TRBJ2-2,TRBD2,TGTGCCACGAAGCGGGAAGTCGGGGAGCTGTTTTTT,CATKREVGELFF
TRBV7-9,NA,TRBJ2-1,NA,TGTGCCAACGACAGAAATGAGCAGTTCTTC,CANDRNEQFF
TRBV6-4,NA,TRBJ1-5,NA,TGTGCCAGCAGGCCTCAACGCACAGGGAGCATTTGCAATCAGCCCCAGCATTTT,CASRPQRTGSICNQPQHF
TRBV5-8,NA,TRBJ1-5,TRBD1,TGTGCCAGCAGCCGGACAGGGGTCCAGGGTCAGCCCCAGCATTTT,CASSRTGVQGQPQHF
TRBV7-2,NA,TRBJ1-1,TRBD1,TGTGCCAGCAGCTCCACAGGGGAAGCGGCTGAAGCTTTCTTT,CASSSTGEAAEAFF
TRBV5-1,NA,TRBJ2-7,NA,TGCGCCAGCAGCTTTGGTACCGGGGTCTTGGGCTACGAGCAGTACTTC,CASSFGTGVLGYEQYF
TRBV7-2,NA,TRBJ2-3,TRBD2,TGTGCCAGCAGCTTAGTTGCTAGGGAGCGGGAGGCAGATACGCAGTATTTT,CASSLVAREREADTQYF
TRBV4-3,few,TRBJ1-1,TRBD1,TGCGCCAGCAGCCAAGGGACAGGGAAGAACACTGAAGCTTTCTTT,CASSQGTGKNTEAFF
TRBV19,NA,TRBJ2-5,TRBD1,TGTGCCAGTAGTCCAGGACAGGGAACAGAGACCCAGTACTTC,CASSPGQGTETQYF
TRBV2,NA,TRBJ2-2,NA,TGTGCCAGCAGACGGAACCGAGGGACCGGGGAGCTGTTTTTT,CASRRNRGTGELFF
TRBV28,NA,TRBJ2-5,TRBD2,TGTGCCAGCAGTTCAACTAGCGGGGGCCCATTACGTAGAGAGCAGTACTTC,CASSSTSGGPLRREQYF
TRBV28,NA,TRBJ2-6,NA,TGTGCCAGCAGTACCGCGGCAACATACTCTGGGGCCAACGTCCTGACTTTC,CASSTAATYSGANVLTF
TRBV19,NA,TRBJ1-2,TRBD1,TGTGCCAGTAGTGCCTCAGGGGGCGACATTGGGACGGACACCTTC,CASSASGGDIGTDTF
TRBV9,few,TRBJ1-2,TRBD1,TGTGCCAGCAGCGTAGGGATAGGGGGCGACTATGGCTACACCTTC,CASSVGIGGDYGYTF
TRBV18,NA,TRBJ2-7,TRBD1,TGTGCCAGCTCACCAACCCCGACAGGGTACGAGCAGTACTTC,CASSPTPTGYEQYF
TRBV11-2,NA,TRBJ1-2,NA,TGTGCCAGCAGCTTGGGCAACTATGGCTACACCTTC,CASSLGNYGYTF
TRBV28,NA,TRBJ2-7,NA,TGTGCCAGCAGTCGATACAGCACGACCTACGAGCAGTACTTC,CASSRYSTTYEQYF
TRBV5-6,few,TRBJ1-1,NA,TGTGCCAGCAGCTTCCAGGGCAGGGGAAATCGGGGCACTGAAGCTTTCTTT,CASSFQGRGNRGTEAFF
TRBV2,few,TRBJ2-1,TRBD2,TGTGCCAGCAAATCCGGGGGGAACAATGAGCAGTTCTTC,CASKSGGNNEQFF
TRBV2,NA,TRBJ1-5,NA,TGTGCCAGCAGGACCCTTGGGGGGTTTAGCAATCAGCCCCAGCATTTT,CASRTLGGFSNQPQHF
TRBV7-3,NA,TRBJ2-3,NA,TGTGCCAGCAGCTTAAGCCGGGGAGGGGGTTCTGCAGATACGCAGTATTTT,CASSLSRGGGSADTQYF
TRBV7-8,few,TRBJ2-3,TRBD2,TGTGCCAGCACCACAGTGGGGGGGGCAGATACGCAGTATTTT,CASTTVGGADTQYF
TRBV19,NA,TRBJ1-6,TRBD1,TGTGCCAGTAGTATTCAGACAGGGGACAATTCACCCCTCCACTTT,CASSIQTGDNSPLHF